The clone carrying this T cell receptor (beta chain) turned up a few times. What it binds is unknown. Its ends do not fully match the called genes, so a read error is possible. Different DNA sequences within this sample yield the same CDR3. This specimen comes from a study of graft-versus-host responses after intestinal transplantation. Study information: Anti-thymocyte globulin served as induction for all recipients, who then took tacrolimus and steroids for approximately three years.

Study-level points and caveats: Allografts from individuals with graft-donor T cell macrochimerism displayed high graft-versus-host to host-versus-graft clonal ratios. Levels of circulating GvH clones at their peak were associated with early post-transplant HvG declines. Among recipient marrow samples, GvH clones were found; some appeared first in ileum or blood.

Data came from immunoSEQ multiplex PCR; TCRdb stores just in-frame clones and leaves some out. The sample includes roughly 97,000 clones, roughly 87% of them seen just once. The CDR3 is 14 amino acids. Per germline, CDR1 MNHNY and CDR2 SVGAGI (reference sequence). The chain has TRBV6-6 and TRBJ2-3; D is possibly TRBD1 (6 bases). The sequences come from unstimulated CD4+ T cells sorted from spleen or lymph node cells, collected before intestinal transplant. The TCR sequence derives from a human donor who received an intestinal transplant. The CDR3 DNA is TGTGCCAGCAGTTATAGGGGACATGCAGATACACAGTATTTT. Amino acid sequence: CASSYRGHADTQYF.